The 20 T cell receptor beta chains below were found in one sample sequenced in a study of cytomegalovirus exposure and HLA in healthy donors. Both 60 Vbeta primers and 13 Jbeta primers went into the PCR. The table came from immunoSEQ multiplex PCR; TCRdb's copy has only in-frame clones and leaves some out. The sample includes around 98,000 clones, about four fifths of them seen just once. Sample: PBMCs. The receptor source for this set is a human donor in good health.

Written as DNA, the CDR3 is TGCGCCAGCAGCTTGGCTCGGCTAGCCGAAGTCCAGGAGACCCAGTACTTC. Its protein product is CASSLARLAEVQETQYF. The V call is TRBV5-1, the J call TRBJ2-5; a weak D match, TRBD2 (5 bases). CDR1 is SGHRS and CDR2 is YFSETQ in the germline V gene. The CDR3 extends over 17 amino acids. The V end was cut by 0 bases, the J end by 5 bases, with 20 bases between.

This rearrangement joins TRBV6-6 to TRBJ1-5, with unresolved D. Per germline, CDR1 MNHNY and CDR2 SVGAGI (reference sequence). The CDR3 runs to 15 residues. V gave up 2 bases and J gave up 4 bases, with 12 bases separating them. The CDR3 protein is CASSYAQVSNQPQHF. The CDR3 DNA follows: TGTGCCAGCAGTTACGCGCAGGTCTCGAATCAGCCCCAGCATTTT.

The chain couples TRBV29-1 to TRBJ1-1; 7 nucleotides line up with TRBD1. Trimming at V came to 5 bases and at J to 4 bases, leaving 7 bases not matched to a gene. The CDR3 has 13 amino acids. Germline V CDR1 and CDR2: SQVTM, ANQGSEA. Here the CDR3 reads CSVQKGTATEAFF. The DNA of the CDR3 is TGCAGCGTTCAAAAAGGGACAGCCACTGAAGCTTTCTTT.

This clone was seen only once. The chain carries TRBV29-1 and TRBJ2-3; 7 nucleotides align to TRBD2. Germline CDR1 SQVTM, CDR2 ANQGSEA. The J segment lost 7 bases and the V segment lost 4 bases, leaving 5 bases of the junction unmatched. The CDR3 is 12 residues long. The chain's CDR3 is CSVVMGGNTQYF. As DNA, the CDR3 is TGCAGCGTTGTCATGGGGGGGAATACGCAGTATTTT.

V gene TRBV5-6 combines with J gene TRBJ2-1, with TRBD2 matching 7 bases. CDR1 and CDR2 from the germline V gene are SGHDT and YYEEEE. The CDR3 runs to 15 residues. V lost 0 bases and J lost 4; bases outside the gene matches: 4. Written as DNA, the CDR3 is TGTGCCAGCAGCTTGGGCGGGAGTGAGTACAATGAGCAGTTCTTC. It is translated as CASSLGGSEYNEQFF.

This chain connects TRBV5-4 to TRBJ2-7; 9 bases map to TRBD1. V shed 4 bases and J 3 bases; nucleotides not matched to a gene: 11. This CDR3 region has 16 residues. Germline CDR1 reads SGHNT; CDR2 reads YYREEE (reference sequence). The CDR3 DNA reads as TGTGCCAGCAGCCAGGGACAGGGATTTGAGATCTACGAGCAGTACTTC. Residues: CASSQGQGFEIYEQYF.

V is TRBV5-6 and J is TRBJ1-1; D might be TRBD1 (5 bases). Looked up from germline, CDR1 is SGHDT and CDR2 is YYEEEE. V lost 1 base, J lost 5 bases, and 12 bases lay in between. The CDR3 is 14 residues long. CDR3: CASSLWAGLTEAFF. The CDR3 bases are TGTGCCAGCAGCTTGTGGGCAGGGTTGACTGAAGCTTTCTTT.

The CDR3 is CASSQEGGGRVQTEAFF. CDR3 in DNA: TGCGCCAGCAGCCAAGAAGGGGGGGGGAGGGTCCAGACTGAAGCTTTCTTT. The chain links TRBV4-3 to TRBJ1-1; D is possibly TRBD1 (6 bases). The V end lost 0 bases, the J end lost 5 bases, and 19 bases lay between the germline ends. CDR1 is LGHNA and CDR2 is YSLEER in the germline V gene. The CDR3 length is 17 residues.

Here the CDR3 DNA reads TGTGCCATCAGTGAGTCGGTGGTCAGGCAGGCCCAGTACTTC. It translates to CAISESVVRQAQYF. V usage is TRBV10-3 and J usage is TRBJ2-5; the D is unclear. V lost 0 bases and J lost 9, with 14 bases in between. CDR1 ENHRY and CDR2 SYGVKD come from the germline V gene. The CDR3 has 14 residues.

V and J are TRBV14 and TRBJ2-3; TRBD2 aligns across 8 bases. This CDR3 has 15 residues. V lost 4 bases to trimming and J lost 2 bases; unmatched junction nucleotides: 5. Germline V gene sequence: CDR1 SGHDN, CDR2 FVKESK. CDR3 nucleotides: TGTGCCAGCAGCCCTTTAGCGGGGTTCACAGATACGCAGTATTTT. This translates into CASSPLAGFTDTQYF.

The genes are TRBV6-6 and TRBJ2-3; no clear D gene. The CDR3 runs to 15 residues. CDR1 is MNHNY and CDR2 is SVGAGI in the germline V gene (reference sequence). V dropped 4 bases and J dropped 0 bases, with 11 bases sitting between them. The CDR3 sequence: CASSSDRVSTDTQYF. DNA of the CDR3: TGTGCCAGCAGTTCGGATCGGGTCAGCACAGATACGCAGTATTTT.

A single count supports this clone. This chain links TRBV19 with TRBJ2-7; 10 bases line up with TRBD1. This CDR3 has 15 amino acids. The germline V gene encodes CDR1 LNHDA and CDR2 SQIVND (reference sequence). V was pared by 9 bases and J by 2 bases, with 10 bases of the junction left unmatched. The CDR3, as DNA: TGTGCCAGCAGTCTTCCGGGACAGGGGACCTACGAGCAGTACTTC. It is translated as CASSLPGQGTYEQYF.

The chain's CDR3 is CASSEGQRWLREQYF. Written as DNA, the CDR3 is TGCGCCAGCAGCGAGGGACAACGGTGGCTTCGGGAGCAGTACTTC. The rearrangement links TRBV5-1 to TRBJ2-7; maybe TRBD1 (6 bases). Germline-derived CDR1 and CDR2 are SGHRS and YFSETQ. The ends were cut back, 4 bases at V and 7 bases at J, with 21 bases in the middle. CDR3 length: 15 amino acids.

The CDR3 loop is CASSGAGTRSPRELFF. CDR3 DNA sequence: TGTGCCAGCAGCGGGGCCGGGACTAGGAGCCCCCGGGAGCTGTTTTTT. The rearrangement uses TRBV4-2 and TRBJ2-2, with 8 nucleotides matching TRBD2. V dropped 5 bases and J dropped 9; count of bases not matched to a gene: 14. The CDR3 consists of 16 residues. CDR1 is LGHNA, CDR2 YNFKEQ, per germline.

The chain joins TRBV7-9 to TRBJ1-3; weak D call: TRBD1 (6 bases). Germline assignment: CDR1 SEHNR and CDR2 FQNEAQ (reference sequence). The V gene lost 5 bases and the J gene lost 0 bases, with 14 bases spanning the gap. This CDR3 contains 16 residues. The CDR3 DNA follows: TGTGCCAGCAGCCGTACAGGGTCTCGCTCTGGAAACACCATATATTTT. It is translated as CASSRTGSRSGNTIYF.

This chain links TRBV5-1 with TRBJ1-2, with TRBD1 as a possible D gene (5 bases). The germline V gene encodes CDR1 SGHRS and CDR2 YFSETQ. Between the trimmed V and J ends, which lost 2 bases and 4 bases, there was a span of 15 bases. The CDR3 is 15 amino acids. CDR3 nucleotides: TGCGCCAGCAGCTTACGATTAGGGGTAGGCTATGGCTACACCTTC. It specifies CASSLRLGVGYGYTF.

The chain combines TRBV4-2 with TRBJ2-3, with 8 positions matching TRBD2. Germline V CDR1 and CDR2: LGHNA, YNFKEQ. The V gene end was trimmed by 11 bases and the J gene end by 5 bases; junction bases not matched to a gene: 15. The CDR3 is 15 residues long. The DNA for the CDR3 is TGTGCCTCCGGGGGGGCGAAAGGTCGGAGAGATACGCAGTATTTT. Its translation: CASGGAKGRRDTQYF.

The V gene is TRBV30, the J gene TRBJ1-5, with 7 bases fitting TRBD1. The CDR3 consists of 13 residues. The ends lost 6 bases at V and 2 bases at J; junction bases unmatched: 4. Germline V gives CDR1 GTSNPN, CDR2 SVGIG (reference sequence). The CDR3 is CACNTGGNQPQHF. The DNA for the CDR3 is TGTGCCTGTAATACAGGGGGCAATCAGCCCCAGCATTTT. The full variable domain, in which reference TRBV30 and TRBJ1-5 provide the parts outside the CDR3, is SQTIHQWPATLVQPVGSPLSLECTVEGTSNPNLYWYRQAAGRGLQLLFYSVGIGQISSEVPQNLSASRPQDRQFILSSKKLLLSDSGFYLCACNTGGNQPQHFGDGTRLSIL.

This clone was counted a few times. The V and J genes are TRBV2 and TRBJ1-3, with 9 bases lining up with TRBD1. V shed 4 bases, J shed 0 bases, and the junction held 10 bases outside the gene matches. Germline V gene data show CDR1 as SNHLY and CDR2 as FYNNEI. CDR3 size: 18 residues. CDR3 loop: CASSGPLGDRDSGNTIYF. CDR3 sequence (DNA): TGTGCCAGCAGTGGTCCCCTTGGGGACAGGGACTCTGGAAACACCATATATTTT.

This chain links TRBV10-2 with TRBJ2-2, with 8 bases matching TRBD1. The CDR3 covers 14 residues. With 11 bases clipped from V and 4 bases from J, the junction kept 9 bases outside the gene matches. Germline CDR1 WSHSY, CDR2 SAAADI. CDR3 DNA: TGCGCCGGGGGAACAGGGGGAAGCACCGGGGAGCTGTTTTTT. As protein: CAGGTGGSTGELFF.